This TCR beta chain was identified in a study of OX40 agonist ivuxolimab in advanced cancers. Study information: The patients' treatment was ivuxolimab, an agonistic anti-OX40 (CD134) antibody. A male proportion of 82.7% was recorded, with mean age 60 years and range about 20 to 79.

Trimming at V came to 3 bases and at J to 3 bases, leaving 3 bases not matched to a gene. This CDR3 comprises 14 residues. Germline V CDR1 and CDR2: SGHKS, YYEKEE (reference sequence). Broader study findings: Among the nonresponders, some also had low normalized T-cell clonal expansion.

Sequencing was performed with immunoSEQ multiplex PCR; in TCRdb, only in-frame clones are kept and a portion is missing. The sample includes 45,000 to 60,000 clones, 91% of them seen just once. Comment on this clone: Its specificity is unknown.

At baseline, cycle 4 day 1, and cycle 7 day 1, blood was sampled. The sequencing used CD4+ or CD8+ T cells sorted from blood, collected in a trial of the OX40 agonist ivuxolimab. The rearrangement joins TRBV5-5 to TRBJ2-7, with TRBD1 matching over 10 bases. This sequence originates from an adult with an advanced solid tumor such as melanoma, head and neck, liver or kidney cancer. The CDR3: CASSSDRGLYEQYF. CDR3 coding DNA: TGTGCCAGCAGCTCCGACAGGGGGCTCTACGAGCAGTACTTC. The whole variable domain, remainder taken from reference TRBV5-5 and TRBJ2-7, is DAGVTQSPTHLIKTRGQQVTLRCSPISGHKSVSWYQQVLGQGPQFIFQYYEKEERGRGNFPDRFSARQFPNYSSELNVNALLLGDSALYLCASSSDRGLYEQYFGPGTRLTVT.